A single sample gave rise to the 9 T cell receptor beta chains below, sequenced in a study of cytomegalovirus exposure and HLA in healthy donors. Vbeta (60) and Jbeta (13) primers were used in the PCR. Data came from immunoSEQ multiplex PCR; TCRdb stores just in-frame clones and leaves some out. The table has about 150,000 clones, 70% to 80% seen once. Sequencing was carried out using PBMCs. The source of these receptors is a woman aged 55-69 years in good health and CMV-seropositive.

The V call is TRBV11-2, the J call TRBJ2-1, with 10 nucleotides matching TRBD2. Trimming at V came to 0 bases and at J to 7 bases, leaving 3 bases not matched to a gene. This CDR3 has 15 amino acids. Germline lookup yields CDR1 SGHAT and CDR2 FQNNGV. CDR3 nucleotide sequence: TGTGCCAGCAGCTTAGAAGTAGCGGGAGGTAATGAGCAGTTCTTC. Translation: CASSLEVAGGNEQFF. The full variable domain, completed using reference TRBV11-2 and TRBJ2-1, is EAGVAQSPRYKIIEKRQSVAFWCNPISGHATLYWYQQILGQGPKLLIQFQNNGVVDDSQLPKDRFSAERLKGVDSTLKIQPAKLEDSAVYLCASSLEVAGGNEQFFGPGTRLTVL.

V gene TRBV13 combines with J gene TRBJ1-2; a possible D gene is TRBD1 (6 bases). CDR3 size: 17 residues. CDR1 and CDR2 (germline): PRHDT, FYEKMQ (reference sequence). Trimming cost V 1 base and J 5 bases, with 20 bases left between them. The CDR3 protein is CASSLDAGPGVKYGYTF. The DNA for the CDR3 is TGTGCCAGCAGCTTAGACGCTGGACCAGGGGTTAAATATGGCTACACCTTC.

The chain has TRBV30 and TRBJ2-5; a possible D gene is TRBD2 (6 bases). CDR3 size: 13 residues. Germline CDR1 and CDR2: GTSNPN and SVGIG (reference sequence). V lost 3 bases, J lost 5 bases, and 13 bases lay in between. Here the CDR3 reads CAWRPLGGETQYF. In DNA, the CDR3 is TGTGCCTGGAGACCCCTTGGGGGGGAGACCCAGTACTTC. Based on the CDR3 plus reference TRBV30 and TRBJ2-5, the full variable domain is SQTIHQWPATLVQPVGSPLSLECTVEGTSNPNLYWYRQAAGRGLQLLFYSVGIGQISSEVPQNLSASRPQDRQFILSSKKLLLSDSGFYLCAWRPLGGETQYFGPGTRLLVL.

The rearrangement links TRBV28 to TRBJ2-5; 11 nucleotides match TRBD2. V lost 3 bases to trimming and J lost 7 bases; unmatched junction nucleotides: 10. Germline values: CDR1 MDHEN, CDR2 SYDVKM. There are 16 residues in the CDR3. The CDR3 protein is CASSFKLAGVQGTQYF. CDR3 sequence (DNA): TGTGCCAGCAGTTTCAAACTAGCGGGAGTACAGGGGACCCAGTACTTC.

The count of this clone is one. The rearrangement uses TRBV11-2 and TRBJ1-5, with D perhaps TRBD1 (6 bases). V was shortened by 0 bases and J by 2 bases, with 8 bases between the two germline ends. The CDR3 is 15 residues long. Germline lookup yields CDR1 SGHAT and CDR2 FQNNGV. In DNA form, the CDR3 reads TGTGCCAGCAGCTTAGACCGGACAGGCAATCAGCCCCAGCATTTT. This translates into CASSLDRTGNQPQHF.

This clone turned up a few times. V and J are TRBV9 and TRBJ2-5, with a weak D call TRBD1 (7 bases). Trimming shortened V by 5 bases and J by 2 bases, and 16 bases separated the two germline ends. Germline-derived CDR1 and CDR2 are SGDLS and YYNGEE. The CDR3 totals 15 residues. The CDR3 DNA sequence: TGTGCCAGCAGTGCGGCGGGACAGCGTCAAGAGACCCAGTACTTC. The encoded protein is CASSAAGQRQETQYF.

J is TRBJ2-7 and V is TRBV2; 8 positions agree with TRBD1. After removal of 4 bases from V and 7 bases from J, the junction contained 9 bases not matched to a gene. CDR1 SNHLY and CDR2 FYNNEI come from the germline V gene. The CDR3 spans 14 residues. The CDR3 coding sequence is TGTGCCAGCAGTGTGGAGACAGGGGTATCAGAGCAGTACTTC. Translating gives CASSVETGVSEQYF.

This clone was observed a handful of times. This rearrangement joins TRBV5-1 to TRBJ2-1, with 12 nucleotides matching TRBD2. The V segment lost 5 bases and the J segment 7 bases; nucleotides outside the gene matches: 28. The CDR3 is made up of 22 amino acids. Germline assignment: CDR1 SGHRS and CDR2 YFSETQ. The CDR3 reads CASRTGQGLTSGRIGERNEQFF. Written as DNA, the CDR3 is TGCGCCAGCAGAACGGGACAGGGGCTGACTAGCGGGAGAATCGGGGAAAGGAATGAGCAGTTCTTC.

The rearrangement uses TRBV2 and TRBJ2-2, with D perhaps matching TRBD2 (6 bases). Looked up from germline, CDR1 is SNHLY and CDR2 is FYNNEI. Trimming stripped 3 bases from V and 3 bases from J, with 23 bases between. The length of the CDR3 is 19 residues. This chain's CDR3 is CASSDRAWRGSGDTGELFF. The CDR3 nucleotides are TGTGCCAGCAGTGATCGGGCATGGCGAGGTTCGGGGGACACCGGGGAGCTGTTTTTT.